A selection of T cell receptor beta chains follows, all from one sample in a study of T-cell reconstitution after alpha-beta-depleted transplantation in children. TCRdb ran MiXCR on the PCR reads and lists one entry per CDR3 protein. There are about 980,000 distinct CDR3 sequences in the sample; roughly 31% occur only once, and more than 25% lies in the top ten. Sequenced material: PBMCs, mostly from graft donor cells, taken 360 days after TCRalphabeta/CD19-depleted stem cell transplant. These receptors were taken from a boy less than two years old who had a stem cell transplant for SCID, so the T cells may come from the graft donor. The CDR3 runs from the conserved cysteine through the conserved F or W. D genes are given only for firm matches. The size field is filled for only some rows; it gives once, few, many or a size class.

v_call	cdr3_length	d_call	clone_size	j_call	cdr3_aa	cdr3_nt
TRBV7-2	15	TRBD1	few	TRBJ1-1	CATQPTGTGRTEAFF	TGTGCCACACAACCGACCGGGACAGGGCGAACTGAAGCTTTCTTT
TRBV4-3	18	TRBD2	NA	TRBJ2-2	CASSHRGSGGPNTGELFF	TGCGCCAGCAGCCATAGAGGTAGCGGGGGGCCGAACACCGGGGAGCTGTTTTTT
TRBV6-5	13	NA	few	TRBJ2-1	CASSYWGNNEQFF	TGTGCCAGCAGTTACTGGGGTAACAATGAGCAGTTCTTC
TRBV20-1	11	NA	NA	TRBJ2-1	CSADPYNEQFF	TGCAGTGCCGACCCGTACAATGAGCAGTTCTTC
TRBV20-1	15	NA	NA	TRBJ2-7	CSAGETMGSGYEQYF	TGCAGTGCTGGAGAGACCATGGGGTCAGGGTACGAGCAGTACTTC
TRBV9	15	TRBD1	NA	TRBJ2-5	CASSPSAGGPETQYF	TGTGCCAGCAGCCCCTCCGCAGGGGGCCCAGAGACCCAGTACTTC
TRBV2	13	NA	many	TRBJ2-3	CASSERILADEYF	TGTGCCAGCAGTGAAAGGATACTGGCTGATGAGTATTTT
TRBV6-5	18	TRBD2	few	TRBJ2-3	CASSYSIDSGGSTDTQYF	TGTGCCAGCAGTTACTCGATTGATAGCGGGGGCAGCACAGATACGCAGTATTTT
TRBV29-1	15	TRBD1	many	TRBJ2-7	CSVEFGRTGDYEQYF	TGCAGCGTTGAATTCGGGAGGACAGGGGACTACGAGCAGTACTTC
TRBV20-1	13	NA	few	TRBJ1-2	CSGQGRKGVGYTF	TGCAGTGGCCAGGGACGGAAAGGAGTGGGCTACACCTTC